This T cell receptor (beta chain) was recorded in a study of PD-1 blockade in mismatch repair-deficient tumors. CDR3 length equals 15 residues. From germline, CDR1 is SNHLY and CDR2 FYNNEI. With 3 bases removed from V and 3 bases from J, the gap between germline ends came to 14 bases. Regarding the study as a whole: Tumor-resident clones, often absent from pretreatment blood, expanded after pembrolizumab and then contracted.

Generated by immunoSEQ multiplex PCR, the TCRdb table keeps only in-frame clones and is missing some. The repertoire holds about 110,000 clones, roughly 80% seen once, with about 4.5% in the top ten. This clone came up once. Its specificity is unknown. Every patient had mismatch repair deficiency by PCR or immunohistochemistry. Sequences were derived from peripheral blood, sampled 60 to 65 weeks after starting pembrolizumab. The chain carries TRBV2 and TRBJ1-2, with D maybe TRBD1 (6 bases). The TCR sequence derives from an adult with mismatch repair-deficient cancer. The CDR3 DNA sequence: TGTGCCAGCAGTGATGGGGGGCGAACTGACTATGGCTACACCTTC. Residues: CASSDGGRTDYGYTF.